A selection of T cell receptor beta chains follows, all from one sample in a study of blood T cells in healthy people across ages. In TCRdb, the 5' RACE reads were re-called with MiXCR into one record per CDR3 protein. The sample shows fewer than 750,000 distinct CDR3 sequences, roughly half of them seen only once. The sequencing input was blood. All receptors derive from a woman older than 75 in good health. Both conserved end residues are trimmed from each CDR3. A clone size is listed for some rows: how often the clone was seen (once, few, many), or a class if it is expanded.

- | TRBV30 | ALGGEQAPDTQY
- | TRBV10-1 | ASSESRVGDTGELF
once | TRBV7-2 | ASSPRQGRDGTEAF
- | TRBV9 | ASSPGTGWKPQH
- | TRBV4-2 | ASSLVLGDEQF
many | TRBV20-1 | SARRTGGGWQY
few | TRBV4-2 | ASSQPDRMATEAF
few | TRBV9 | ASSVWTSGYEQF
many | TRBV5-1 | ASSSPEGYEQY
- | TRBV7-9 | ASSTEQGGNT
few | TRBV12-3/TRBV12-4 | ASSQQITEAF
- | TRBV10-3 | AISDPSGGRHPGELF
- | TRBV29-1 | SVDQEGAGELF
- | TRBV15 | ATSRRGQGYEQY
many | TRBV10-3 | AISRTGGQY
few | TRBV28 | ACTSPRWETQY
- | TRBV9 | ASSVGIGYEQY
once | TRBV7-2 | ASSFEQGVNSPLH
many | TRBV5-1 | ASSTGTSTYNEQF
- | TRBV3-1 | ASSRGVAEAF
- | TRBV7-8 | ASSFGRALAKNIQY
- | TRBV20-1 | SASWPGGTYEQY
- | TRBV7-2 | ASSLAPTSEQF
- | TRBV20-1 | SADREMGTNSPLH
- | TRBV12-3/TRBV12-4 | ASSPRGAGGYT
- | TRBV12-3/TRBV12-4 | ASSTQDSQETQY
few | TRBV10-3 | AISDPPGVPLH
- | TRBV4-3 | ASSHRETLGNEQF
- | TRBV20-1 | SASLPGNYGYT
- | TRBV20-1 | SAWDSYTGELF
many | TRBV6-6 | ASSYSGESGPQH
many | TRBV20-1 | SAGRGNNEQF
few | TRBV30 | AWILKGYSPLH
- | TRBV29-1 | SVAGQHQETQY
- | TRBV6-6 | ASSHTTSGSYEQY
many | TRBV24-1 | ATSRLGYNEQF
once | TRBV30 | AWSVRDPTPRQPQH